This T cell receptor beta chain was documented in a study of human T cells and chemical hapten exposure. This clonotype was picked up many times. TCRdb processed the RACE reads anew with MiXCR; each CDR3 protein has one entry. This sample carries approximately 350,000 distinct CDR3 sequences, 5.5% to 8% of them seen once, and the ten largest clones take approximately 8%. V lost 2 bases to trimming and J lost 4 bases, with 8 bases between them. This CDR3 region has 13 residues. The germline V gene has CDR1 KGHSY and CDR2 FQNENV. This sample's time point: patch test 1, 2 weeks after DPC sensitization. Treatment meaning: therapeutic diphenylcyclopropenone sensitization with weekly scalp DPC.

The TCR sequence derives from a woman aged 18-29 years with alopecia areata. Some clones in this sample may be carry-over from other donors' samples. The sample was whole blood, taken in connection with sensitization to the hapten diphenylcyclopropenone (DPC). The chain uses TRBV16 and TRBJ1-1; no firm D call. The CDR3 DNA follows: TGTGCCAGCAGCCAAGATGAAGGCACTGAAGCTTTCTTT. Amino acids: CASSQDEGTEAFF.